The rows below give T cell receptor beta chains drawn from one sample of a study of blood T cell repertoires in COVID-19. Measured with immunoSEQ multiplex PCR; TCRdb has only the in-frame clones, and not every one. The sample consists of more than 95,000 clones, around 83% of them appearing once. The sequenced material came from peripheral blood. These receptors were taken from an elderly man with active or convalescent COVID-19. Both conserved end residues are part of each CDR3. D genes are given only for firm matches. A clone size is listed for some rows: how often the clone was seen (once, few, many), or a class if it is expanded.

TRBV10-3	NA	TRBD1	TRBJ2-7	CAISGTGAWGQYF	TGTGCCATCAGTGGGACAGGGGCCTGGGGGCAGTACTTC
TRBV6-5	NA	TRBD1	TRBJ2-5	CASSYSMTGSETQYF	TGTGCCAGCAGTTACTCGATGACAGGGTCGGAGACCCAGTACTTC
TRBV29-1	NA	TRBD1	TRBJ2-1	CSVEVTGEFYNEQFF	TGCAGCGTTGAAGTGACAGGGGAGTTCTACAATGAGCAGTTCTTC
TRBV2	NA	NA	TRBJ2-5	CASTPVRETQYF	TGTGCCAGCACACCCGTGAGGGAGACCCAGTACTTC
TRBV4-1	NA	TRBD2	TRBJ2-2	CASSQGWAGGPPGELFF	TGCGCCAGCAGCCAAGGCTGGGCGGGGGGGCCCCCCGGGGAGCTGTTTTTT
TRBV6-5	NA	NA	TRBJ2-1	CASRRLSSYNEQFF	TGTGCCAGCAGACGACTCTCCTCCTACAATGAGCAGTTCTTC
TRBV24-1	NA	TRBD1	TRBJ2-7	CATSDYTTGGLYEQYF	TGTGCCACCAGTGATTACACGACAGGGGGGCTCTACGAGCAGTACTTC
TRBV5-1	NA	NA	TRBJ2-5	CASSLPTGALETQYF	TGCGCCAGCAGCTTGCCGACTGGCGCTTTGGAGACCCAGTACTTC
TRBV4-1	few	TRBD1	TRBJ1-5	CASSPRTGGANQPQHF	TGCGCCAGCAGCCCCCGGACAGGGGGGGCCAATCAGCCCCAGCATTTT
TRBV4-3	NA	TRBD2	TRBJ2-7	CASSQAFLGEGQYF	TGCGCCAGCAGCCAGGCATTCCTCGGGGAGGGGCAGTACTTC
TRBV9	few	TRBD2	TRBJ2-1	CASSSRDRGGFEQFF	TGTGCCAGCAGCTCCCGGGACCGGGGGGGCTTTGAGCAGTTCTTC
TRBV19	NA	NA	TRBJ2-3	CASKDMRTDTQYF	TGTGCCAGTAAGGATATGAGGACAGATACGCAGTATTTT
TRBV23-1	once	NA	TRBJ2-7	CASSWGSYEQYF	TGCGCCAGCAGTTGGGGCAGTTACGAGCAGTACTTC
TRBV19	NA	TRBD1	TRBJ1-1	CASSKRSANFGQGLLTVTEAFF	TGTGCCAGTAGTAAACGTTCGGCCAATTTTGGACAGGGCCTCTTGACGGTAACTGAAGCTTTCTTT
TRBV7-2	NA	TRBD1	TRBJ1-3	CASSPGGSVGSTIYF	TGTGCCAGCAGCCCAGGGGGGAGTGTCGGGAGCACCATATATTTT
TRBV7-7	NA	NA	TRBJ2-5	CASSLQLTSRADQYF	TGTGCTAGCAGCTTACAACTCACTAGCCGAGCAGATCAGTACTTC
TRBV30	NA	NA	TRBJ1-1	CAWKMNGQTNTEAFF	TGTGCCTGGAAGATGAACGGACAGACGAACACTGAAGCTTTCTTT